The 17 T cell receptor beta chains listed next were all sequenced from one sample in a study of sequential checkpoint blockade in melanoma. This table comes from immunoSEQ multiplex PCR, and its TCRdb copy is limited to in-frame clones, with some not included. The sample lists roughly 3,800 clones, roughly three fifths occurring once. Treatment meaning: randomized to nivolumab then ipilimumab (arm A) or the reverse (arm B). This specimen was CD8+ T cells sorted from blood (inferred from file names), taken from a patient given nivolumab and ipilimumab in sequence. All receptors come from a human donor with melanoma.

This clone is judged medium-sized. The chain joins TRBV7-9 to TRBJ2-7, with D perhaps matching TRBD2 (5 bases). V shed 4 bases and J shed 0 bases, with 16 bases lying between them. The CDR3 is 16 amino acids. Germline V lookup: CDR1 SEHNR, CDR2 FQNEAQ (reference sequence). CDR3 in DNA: TGTGCCAGCAGCTCCCCGGACTCCGACTACTCCTACGAGCAGTACTTC. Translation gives CASSSPDSDYSYEQYF. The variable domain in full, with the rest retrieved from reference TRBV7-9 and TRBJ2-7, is DTGVSQNPRHKITKRGQNVTFRCDPISEHNRLYWYRQTLGQGPEFLTYFQNEAQLEKSRLLSDRFSAERPKGSFSTLEIQRTEQGDSAMYLCASSSPDSDYSYEQYFGPGTRLTVT.

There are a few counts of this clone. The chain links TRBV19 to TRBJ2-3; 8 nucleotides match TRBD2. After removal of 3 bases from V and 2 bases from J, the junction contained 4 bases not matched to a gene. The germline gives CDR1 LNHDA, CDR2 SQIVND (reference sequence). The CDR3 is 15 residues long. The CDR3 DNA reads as TGTGCCAGTAGTATCGGGGGGGGTTACACAGATACGCAGTATTTT. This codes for CASSIGGGYTDTQYF.

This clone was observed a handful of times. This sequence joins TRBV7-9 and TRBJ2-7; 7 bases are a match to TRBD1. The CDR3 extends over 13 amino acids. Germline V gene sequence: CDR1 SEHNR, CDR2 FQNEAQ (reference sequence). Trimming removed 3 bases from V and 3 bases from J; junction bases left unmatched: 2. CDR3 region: CASSLAGGYEQYF. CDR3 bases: TGTGCCAGCAGCTTGGCAGGGGGCTACGAGCAGTACTTC.

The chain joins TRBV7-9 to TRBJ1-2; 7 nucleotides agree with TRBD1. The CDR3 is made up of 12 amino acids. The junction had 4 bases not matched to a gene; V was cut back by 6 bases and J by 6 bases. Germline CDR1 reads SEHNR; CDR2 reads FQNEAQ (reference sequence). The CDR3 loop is CASSSGGDGYTF. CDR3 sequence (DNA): TGTGCCAGCAGTTCAGGGGGAGATGGCTACACCTTC.

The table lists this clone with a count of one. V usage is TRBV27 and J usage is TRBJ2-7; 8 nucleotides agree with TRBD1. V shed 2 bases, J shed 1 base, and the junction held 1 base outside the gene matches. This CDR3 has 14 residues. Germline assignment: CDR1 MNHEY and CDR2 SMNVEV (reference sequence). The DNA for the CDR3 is TGTGCCAGCAGTTTAACAGGGGGGTCCTACGAGCAGTACTTC. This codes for CASSLTGGSYEQYF.

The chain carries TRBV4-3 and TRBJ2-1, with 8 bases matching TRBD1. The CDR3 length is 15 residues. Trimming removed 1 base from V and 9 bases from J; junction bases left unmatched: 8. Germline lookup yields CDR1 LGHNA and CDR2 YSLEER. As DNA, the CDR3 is TGCGCCAGCAGCCAAGGGACAGGGTCCGAGACTGAGCAGTTCTTC. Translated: CASSQGTGSETEQFF.

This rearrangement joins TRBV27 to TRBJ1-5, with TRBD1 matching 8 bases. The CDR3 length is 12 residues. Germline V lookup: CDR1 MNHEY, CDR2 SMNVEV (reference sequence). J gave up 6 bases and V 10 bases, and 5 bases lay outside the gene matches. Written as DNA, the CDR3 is TGTGCCACTCGACAGGGGTTTCAGCCCCAGCATTTT. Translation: CATRQGFQPQHF.

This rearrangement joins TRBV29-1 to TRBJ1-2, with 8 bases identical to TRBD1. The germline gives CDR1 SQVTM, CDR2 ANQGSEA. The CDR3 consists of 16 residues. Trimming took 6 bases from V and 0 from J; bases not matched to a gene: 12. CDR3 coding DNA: TGCAGCGTCTTAGCGACAGGGGACCCTACTAACTATGGCTACACCTTC. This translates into CSVLATGDPTNYGYTF.

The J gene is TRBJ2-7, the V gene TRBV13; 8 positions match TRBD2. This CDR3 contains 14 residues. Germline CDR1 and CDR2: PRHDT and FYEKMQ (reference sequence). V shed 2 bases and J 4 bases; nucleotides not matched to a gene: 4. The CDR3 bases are TGTGCCAGCAGCTTATATTTAGCGGGATACGAGCAGTACTTC. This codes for CASSLYLAGYEQYF.

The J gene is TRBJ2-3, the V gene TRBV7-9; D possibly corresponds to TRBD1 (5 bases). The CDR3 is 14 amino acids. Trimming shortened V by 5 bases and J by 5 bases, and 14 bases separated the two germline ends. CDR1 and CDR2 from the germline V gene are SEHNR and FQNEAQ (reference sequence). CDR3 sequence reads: CASSPGPIGDTQYF. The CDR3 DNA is TGTGCCAGCAGCCCAGGGCCAATCGGAGATACGCAGTATTTT.

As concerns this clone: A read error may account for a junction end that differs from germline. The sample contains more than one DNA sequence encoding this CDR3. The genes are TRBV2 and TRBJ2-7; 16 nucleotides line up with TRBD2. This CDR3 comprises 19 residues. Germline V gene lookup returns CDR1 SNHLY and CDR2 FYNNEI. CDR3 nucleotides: TGCGCCAGCATGCATCCCGGGACTAGCGGGAGGGCCCTCATTTACGAGCAGTACTTC. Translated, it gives CASMHPGTSGRALIYEQYF.

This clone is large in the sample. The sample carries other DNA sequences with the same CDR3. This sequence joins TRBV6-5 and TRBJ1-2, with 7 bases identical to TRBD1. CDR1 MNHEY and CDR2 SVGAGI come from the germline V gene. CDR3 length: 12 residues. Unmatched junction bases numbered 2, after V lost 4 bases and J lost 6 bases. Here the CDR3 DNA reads TGTGCCAGCAGTTCAGGGGGAGATGGCTACACCTTC. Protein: CASSSGGDGYTF.

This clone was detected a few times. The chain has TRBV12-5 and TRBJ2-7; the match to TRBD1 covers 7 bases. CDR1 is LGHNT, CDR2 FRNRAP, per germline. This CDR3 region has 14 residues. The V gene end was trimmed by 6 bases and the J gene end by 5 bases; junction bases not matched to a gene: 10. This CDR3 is CASGLTGFPDEQYF. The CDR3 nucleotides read TGTGCTAGTGGCCTGACAGGGTTTCCGGACGAGCAGTACTTC.

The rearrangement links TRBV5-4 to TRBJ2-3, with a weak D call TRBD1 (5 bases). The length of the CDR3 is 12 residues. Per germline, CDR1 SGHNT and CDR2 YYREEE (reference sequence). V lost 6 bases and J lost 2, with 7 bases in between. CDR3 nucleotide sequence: TGTGCCAGCAAGGGGCCCACAGATACGCAGTATTTT. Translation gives CASKGPTDTQYF.

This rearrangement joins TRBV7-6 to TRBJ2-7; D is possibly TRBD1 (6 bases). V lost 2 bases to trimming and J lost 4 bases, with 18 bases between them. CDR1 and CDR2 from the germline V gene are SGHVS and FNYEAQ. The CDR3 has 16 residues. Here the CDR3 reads CASSLLPEDRRYEQYF. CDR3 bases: TGTGCCAGCAGCTTACTCCCCGAGGACAGACGATACGAGCAGTACTTC.

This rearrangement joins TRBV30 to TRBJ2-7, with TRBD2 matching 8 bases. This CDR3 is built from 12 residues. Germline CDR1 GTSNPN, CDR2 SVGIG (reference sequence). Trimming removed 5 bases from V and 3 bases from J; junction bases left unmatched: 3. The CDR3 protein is CAWSGTSYEQYF. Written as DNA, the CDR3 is TGTGCCTGGTCCGGGACTAGCTACGAGCAGTACTTC.

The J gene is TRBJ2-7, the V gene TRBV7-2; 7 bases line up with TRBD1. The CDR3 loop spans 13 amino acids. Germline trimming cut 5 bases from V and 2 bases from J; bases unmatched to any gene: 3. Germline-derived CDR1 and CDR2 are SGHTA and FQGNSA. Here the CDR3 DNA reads TGTGCCAGCAGCCCCCAGGGGGCCTACGAGCAGTACTTC. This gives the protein CASSPQGAYEQYF.